The TCR beta chain described here comes from a study of control samples from healthy donors and cancer patients. Clones were sequenced by immunoSEQ multiplex PCR, and TCRdb holds only the in-frame ones, with some missing. The profile shows approximately 220,000 clones, about 93% of them singletons. This clone was observed a handful of times. The CDR3 is made up of 14 amino acids. Germline CDR1 and CDR2: MNHEY and SVGEGT. Trimming took 2 bases from V and 10 from J; bases not matched to a gene: 10. This TCR was recovered from a man aged 50 to 60 in good health. V and J are TRBV6-2 or TRBV6-3 and TRBJ1-1; 7 bases are a match to TRBD1. Sample: blood. CDR3 region: CASSYRGEQGIAFF. The CDR3 DNA reads TGTGCCAGCAGTTACCGGGGAGAACAGGGGATAGCTTTCTTT.